This is a list of T cell receptor beta chains from one sample in a study of technical replicates of blood from a handful of donors. Using immunoSEQ multiplex PCR, the repertoire was profiled, and TCRdb retains in-frame clones only, with some absent. The sample yields approximately 58,000 clones, around 84% seen once. Sequencing input: PBMCs. These receptor sequences come from a human donor in good health. Some clones in this sample may be carry-over from other donors' samples. The CDR3 runs from the conserved cysteine through the conserved F or W. Fields, in order: D gene, clone size, V gene, J gene, CDR3 DNA, CDR3 protein. D genes are given only for firm matches. Where a row states a size, it is once, few, many or the class of an expanded clone; other rows omit it.

>.|once|TRBV4-2|TRBJ2-7
TGTGCCAGCAGCCAAGAAGCGGGTACCTCCTACGAGCAGTACTTC
CASSQEAGTSYEQYF
>.|few|TRBV6-6|TRBJ1-6
TGTGCCAGCAGTTCGGTACAGGGCAGGAATTCACCCCTCCACTTT
CASSSVQGRNSPLHF
>TRBD2|.|TRBV4-3|TRBJ2-3
TGCGCCAGCAGCCAAGCGGGGGGGCCCACAGATACGCAGTATTTT
CASSQAGGPTDTQYF
>.|.|TRBV5-5|TRBJ1-2
TGTGCCAGCAGCATCGACAGAGCCCCTAACTATGGCTACACCTTC
CASSIDRAPNYGYTF
>TRBD1|once|TRBV11-2|TRBJ1-2
TGTGCCAGCAGCTTAGGACAGGGACAATATGGCTACACCTTC
CASSLGQGQYGYTF
>TRBD1|.|TRBV28|TRBJ2-7
TGTGCCAGCAGTTTCAGACAGGGGATGGGCGAGCAGTACTTC
CASSFRQGMGEQYF
>.|.|TRBV7-9|TRBJ2-1
TGTGCCAGCAGCTTAGCGTACAGGGGGGGTGAGCAGTTCTTC
CASSLAYRGGEQFF
>.|.|TRBV10-3|TRBJ1-5
TGTGCCATCAGTGAGTCGGAGTTGACGATTGATCAGCCCCAGCATTTT
CAISESELTIDQPQHF
>TRBD1|.|TRBV6-1|TRBJ2-1
TGTGCCAGTGAGAGGGCAGGGGGCGCCTACAATGAGCAGTTCTTC
CASERAGGAYNEQFF
>TRBD1|.|TRBV5-5|TRBJ2-5
TGTGCCAGCAGTACTGGGACAGCCCTCCAAGAGACCCAGTACTTC
CASSTGTALQETQYF
>.|.|TRBV5-4|TRBJ1-2
TGTGCCAGCAGCTTTTCAGGCTTACAAGATGGCTACACCTTC
CASSFSGLQDGYTF
>TRBD1|.|TRBV7-8|TRBJ1-2
TGTGCCAGCAGTCAAGCCCCCCGACAGGGAACTCGGCGAGGCTACACCTTC
CASSQAPRQGTRRGYTF
>.|.|TRBV19|TRBJ2-5
TGTGCCAGTAGTGCGGACTTGGAGACCCAGTACTTC
CASSADLETQYF
>.|.|TRBV7-9|TRBJ1-1
TGTGCCAGCAGCTTAGTGCGGGGGGCAAGCACTGAAGCTTTCTTT
CASSLVRGASTEAFF
>TRBD2|.|TRBV18|TRBJ2-7
TGTGCCAGCTCAATAGGGACTAGCGGGGGTTCCTCCGAGCAGTACTTC
CASSIGTSGGSSEQYF
>.|.|TRBV4-1|TRBJ2-3
TGCGCCAGCAGCCTTTCCGGACTACCTCCGGATACGCAGTATTTT
CASSLSGLPPDTQYF
>TRBD1|.|TRBV5-1|TRBJ1-5
TGCGCCAGCAGCTTGGGGACAGGGAAGGGTCAGCCCCAGCATTTT
CASSLGTGKGQPQHF
>TRBD2|.|TRBV27|TRBJ2-7
TGTGCCAGCAGTTTATCGCAAGGGACTAGCGGGAGGAGGAACGAGCAGTACTTC
CASSLSQGTSGRRNEQYF
>.|.|TRBV7-8|TRBJ2-3
TGTGCCAGCAGCTTGACACTTTTTAGCACAGATACGCAGTATTTT
CASSLTLFSTDTQYF
>.|few|TRBV7-7|TRBJ2-7
TGTGCCAGCATCCAAGACGGGTTCTACGAGCAGTACTTC
CASIQDGFYEQYF
>TRBD2|.|TRBV7-9|TRBJ2-7
TGTGCCAGCAGCTTCGGGACTAGCGGGGACGAGCAGTACTTC
CASSFGTSGDEQYF
>TRBD1|few|TRBV9|TRBJ1-2
TGTGCCAGCAGCCCTTCGGGGGACAGGGGTCCGAACACCTTC
CASSPSGDRGPNTF